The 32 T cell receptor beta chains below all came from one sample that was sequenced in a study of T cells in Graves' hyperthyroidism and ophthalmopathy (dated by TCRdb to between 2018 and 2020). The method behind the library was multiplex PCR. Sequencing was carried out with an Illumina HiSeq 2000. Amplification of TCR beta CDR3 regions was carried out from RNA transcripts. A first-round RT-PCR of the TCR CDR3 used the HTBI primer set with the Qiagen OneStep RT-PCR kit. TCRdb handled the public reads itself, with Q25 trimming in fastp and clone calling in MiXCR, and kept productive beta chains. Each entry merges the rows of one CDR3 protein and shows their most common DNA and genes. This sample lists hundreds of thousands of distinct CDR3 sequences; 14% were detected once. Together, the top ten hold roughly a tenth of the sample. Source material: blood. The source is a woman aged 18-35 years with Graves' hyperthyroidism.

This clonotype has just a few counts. The CDR3 loop is CASSLHVEGEQFF. CDR3 sequence (DNA): TGTGCCAGCAGCTTACACGTCGAGGGGGAGCAGTTCTTC. This chain joins TRBV5-5 and TRBJ2-1; D may be TRBD1 or TRBD2 (5 bases each). Germline assignment: CDR1 SGHKS and CDR2 YYEKEE (reference sequence). This CDR3 contains 13 residues. Trimming removed 2 bases from V and 10 bases from J, with 13 bases in between.

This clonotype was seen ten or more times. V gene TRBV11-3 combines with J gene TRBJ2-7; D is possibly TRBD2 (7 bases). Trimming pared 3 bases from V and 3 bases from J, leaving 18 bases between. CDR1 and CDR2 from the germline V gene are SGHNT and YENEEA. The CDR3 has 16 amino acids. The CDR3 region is CASSLAGGRANYEQYF. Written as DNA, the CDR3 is TGTGCCAGCAGCTTGGCCGGGGGGCGGGCCAACTACGAGCAGTACTTC.

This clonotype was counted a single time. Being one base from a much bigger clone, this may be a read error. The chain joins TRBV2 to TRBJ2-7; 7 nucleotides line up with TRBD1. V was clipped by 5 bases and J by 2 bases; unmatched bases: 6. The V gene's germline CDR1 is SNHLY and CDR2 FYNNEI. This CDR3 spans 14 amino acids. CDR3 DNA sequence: TGTGCCAGCAGTACCAACGGACAGGCCTACGAGCAGTACTTC. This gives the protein CASSTNGQAYEQYF.

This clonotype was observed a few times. This chain's CDR3 is CASSSPGDRGLDNQPQHF. CDR3 sequence (DNA): TGTGCCAGCAGTTCCCCCGGGGACAGGGGGCTTGACAATCAGCCCCAGCATTTT. This rearrangement joins TRBV2 to TRBJ1-5, with TRBD1 identical over 12 bases. V trimming: 5 bases; J trimming: 3 bases; junction bases outside the gene matches: 11. Germline lookup yields CDR1 SNHLY and CDR2 FYNNEI. CDR3 length: 18 residues.

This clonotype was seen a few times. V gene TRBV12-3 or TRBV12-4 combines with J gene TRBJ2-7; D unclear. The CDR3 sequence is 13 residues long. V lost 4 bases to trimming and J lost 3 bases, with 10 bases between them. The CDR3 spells CASSSQNSYEQYF. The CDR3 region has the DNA TGTGCCAGCAGTTCCCAAAACAGCTACGAGCAGTACTTC.

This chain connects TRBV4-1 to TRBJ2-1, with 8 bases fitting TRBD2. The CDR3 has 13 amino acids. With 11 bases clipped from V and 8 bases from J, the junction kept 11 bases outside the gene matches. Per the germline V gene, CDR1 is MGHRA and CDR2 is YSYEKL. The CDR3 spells CAAPRAGVDEQFF. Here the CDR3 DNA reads TGCGCCGCCCCTAGAGCGGGAGTTGATGAGCAGTTCTTC.

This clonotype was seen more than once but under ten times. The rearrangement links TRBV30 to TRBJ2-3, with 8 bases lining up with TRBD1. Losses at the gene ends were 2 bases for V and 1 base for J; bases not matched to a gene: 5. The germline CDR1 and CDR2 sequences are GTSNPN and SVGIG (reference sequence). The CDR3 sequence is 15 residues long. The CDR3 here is CAWSRETGGTDTQYF. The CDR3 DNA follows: TGTGCCTGGAGTCGTGAGACAGGGGGCACAGATACGCAGTATTTT.

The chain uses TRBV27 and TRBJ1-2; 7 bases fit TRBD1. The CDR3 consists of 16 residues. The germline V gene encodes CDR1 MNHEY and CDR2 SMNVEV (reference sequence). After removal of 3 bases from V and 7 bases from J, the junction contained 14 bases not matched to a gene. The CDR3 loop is CASSFKPTGVLSGYTF. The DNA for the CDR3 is TGTGCCAGCAGTTTCAAACCTACAGGGGTCCTCTCTGGCTACACCTTC.

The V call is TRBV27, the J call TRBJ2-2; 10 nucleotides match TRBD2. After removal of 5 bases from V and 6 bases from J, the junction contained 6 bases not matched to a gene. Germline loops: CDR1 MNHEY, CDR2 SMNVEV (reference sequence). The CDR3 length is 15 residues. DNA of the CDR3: TGTGCCAGCAGTCCTGGACTAGCGGAACCCGGGGAGCTGTTTTTT. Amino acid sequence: CASSPGLAEPGELFF.

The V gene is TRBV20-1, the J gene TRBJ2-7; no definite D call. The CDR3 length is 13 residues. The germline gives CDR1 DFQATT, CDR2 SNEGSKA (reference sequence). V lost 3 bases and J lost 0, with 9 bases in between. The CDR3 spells CSARPRSSYEQYF. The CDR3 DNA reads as TGCAGTGCTAGGCCCAGGTCCTCCTACGAGCAGTACTTC.

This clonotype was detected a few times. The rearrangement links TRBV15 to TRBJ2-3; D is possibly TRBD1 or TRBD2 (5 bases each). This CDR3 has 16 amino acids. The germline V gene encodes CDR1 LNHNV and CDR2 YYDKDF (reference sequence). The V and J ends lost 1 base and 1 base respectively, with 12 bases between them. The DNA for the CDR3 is TGTGCCACCAGCAGAGGAGGGGTGGGCGGCACAGATACGCAGTATTTT. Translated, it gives CATSRGGVGGTDTQYF.

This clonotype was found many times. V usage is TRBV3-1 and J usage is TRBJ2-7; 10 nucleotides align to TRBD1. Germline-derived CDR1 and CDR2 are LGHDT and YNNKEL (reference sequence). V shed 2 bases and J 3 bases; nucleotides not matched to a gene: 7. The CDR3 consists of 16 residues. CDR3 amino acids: CASSQPTGTGDYEQYF. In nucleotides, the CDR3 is TGTGCCAGCAGCCAACCAACCGGGACAGGGGACTACGAGCAGTACTTC.

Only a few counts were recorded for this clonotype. The DNA for the CDR3 is TGTGCTATCGCGACTAGCGGGAAGGGAGAGCAGTACTTC. Amino acid sequence: CAIATSGKGEQYF. The V gene is TRBV10-3, the J gene TRBJ2-7; 11 positions match TRBD2. The CDR3 has 13 amino acids. The germline gives CDR1 ENHRY, CDR2 SYGVKD.

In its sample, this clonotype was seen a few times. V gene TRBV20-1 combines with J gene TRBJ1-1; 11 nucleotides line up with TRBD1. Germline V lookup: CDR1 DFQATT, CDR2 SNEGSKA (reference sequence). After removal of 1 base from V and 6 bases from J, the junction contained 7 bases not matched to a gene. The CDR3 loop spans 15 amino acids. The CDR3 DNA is TGCAGTGCTAGAGGTTTCTGGACAGGGGGCCCTGAAGCTTTCTTT. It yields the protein CSARGFWTGGPEAFF.

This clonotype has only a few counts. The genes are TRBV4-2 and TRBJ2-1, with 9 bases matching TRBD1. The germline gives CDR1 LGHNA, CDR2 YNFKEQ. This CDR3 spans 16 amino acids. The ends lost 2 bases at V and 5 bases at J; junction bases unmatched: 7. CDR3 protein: CASSQKGQGRNNEQFF. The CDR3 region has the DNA TGTGCCAGCAGCCAAAAGGGACAGGGTCGAAACAATGAGCAGTTCTTC.

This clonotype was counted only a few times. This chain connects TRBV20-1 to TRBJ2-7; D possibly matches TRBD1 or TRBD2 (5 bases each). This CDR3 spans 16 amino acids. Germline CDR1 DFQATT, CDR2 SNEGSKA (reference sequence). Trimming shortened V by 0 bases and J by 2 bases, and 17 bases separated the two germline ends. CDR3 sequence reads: CSARDGANWDPYEQYF. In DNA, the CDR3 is TGCAGTGCTAGAGATGGTGCAAATTGGGACCCCTACGAGCAGTACTTC.

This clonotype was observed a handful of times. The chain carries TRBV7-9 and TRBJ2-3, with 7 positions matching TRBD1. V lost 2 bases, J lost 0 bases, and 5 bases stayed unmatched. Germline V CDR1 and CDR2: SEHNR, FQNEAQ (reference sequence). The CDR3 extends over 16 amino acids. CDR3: CASSLSSGGSTDTQYF. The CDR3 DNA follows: TGTGCCAGCAGCTTATCTTCAGGGGGTAGCACAGATACGCAGTATTTT.

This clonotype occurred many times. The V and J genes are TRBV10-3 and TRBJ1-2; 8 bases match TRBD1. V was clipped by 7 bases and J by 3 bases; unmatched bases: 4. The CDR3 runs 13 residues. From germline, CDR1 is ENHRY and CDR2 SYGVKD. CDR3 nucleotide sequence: TGTGCCATCACCCCAGGGGGCGACTATGGCTACACCTTC. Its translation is CAITPGGDYGYTF.

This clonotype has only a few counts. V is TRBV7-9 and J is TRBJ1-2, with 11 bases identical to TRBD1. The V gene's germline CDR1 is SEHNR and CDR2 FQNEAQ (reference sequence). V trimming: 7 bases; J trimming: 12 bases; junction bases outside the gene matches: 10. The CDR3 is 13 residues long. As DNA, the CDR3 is TGTGCCAGCACCTGGACAGGGGGCAGGGGCCACACCTTC. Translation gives CASTWTGGRGHTF.

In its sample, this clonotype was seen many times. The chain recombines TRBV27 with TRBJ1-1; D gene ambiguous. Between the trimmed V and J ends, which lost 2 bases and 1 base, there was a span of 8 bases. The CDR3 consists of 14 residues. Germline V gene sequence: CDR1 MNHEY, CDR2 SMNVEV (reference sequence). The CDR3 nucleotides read TGTGCCAGCAGTTTACGGGCTCCGAACACTGAAGCTTTCTTT. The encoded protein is CASSLRAPNTEAFF.

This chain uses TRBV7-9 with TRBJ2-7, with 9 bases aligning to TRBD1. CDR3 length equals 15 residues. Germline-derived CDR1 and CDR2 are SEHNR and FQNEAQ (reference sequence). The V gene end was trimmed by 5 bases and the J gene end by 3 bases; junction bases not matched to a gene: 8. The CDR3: CASSVSGTGNYEQYF. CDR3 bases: TGTGCCAGCAGCGTTTCCGGGACAGGGAACTACGAGCAGTACTTC.

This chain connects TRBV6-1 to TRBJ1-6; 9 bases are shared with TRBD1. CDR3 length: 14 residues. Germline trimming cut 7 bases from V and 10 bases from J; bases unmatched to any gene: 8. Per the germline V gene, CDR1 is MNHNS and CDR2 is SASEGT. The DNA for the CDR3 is TGTGCCAGCATGTCCACAGGGGGCGGATCACCCCTCCACTTT. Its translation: CASMSTGGGSPLHF.

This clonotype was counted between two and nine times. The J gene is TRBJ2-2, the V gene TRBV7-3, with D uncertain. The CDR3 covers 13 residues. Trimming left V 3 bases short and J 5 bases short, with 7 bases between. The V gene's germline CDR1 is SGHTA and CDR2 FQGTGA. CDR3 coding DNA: TGTGCCAGCAGCTTCGCACAAACCGGGGAGCTGTTTTTT. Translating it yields CASSFAQTGELFF.

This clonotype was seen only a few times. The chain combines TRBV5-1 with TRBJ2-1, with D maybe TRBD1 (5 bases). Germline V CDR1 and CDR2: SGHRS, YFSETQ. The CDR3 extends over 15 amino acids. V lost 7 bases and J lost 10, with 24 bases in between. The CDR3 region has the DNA TGCGCCAGCCTCCCTCTCCCTGGAGCAAAGGGGGAGCAGTTCTTC. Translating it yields CASLPLPGAKGEQFF. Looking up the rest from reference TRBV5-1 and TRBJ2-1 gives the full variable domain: KAGVTQTPRYLIKTRGQQVTLSCSPISGHRSVSWYQQTPGQGLQFLFEYFSETQRNKGNFPGRFSGRQFSNSRSEMNVSTLELGDSALYLCASLPLPGAKGEQFFGPGTRLTVL.

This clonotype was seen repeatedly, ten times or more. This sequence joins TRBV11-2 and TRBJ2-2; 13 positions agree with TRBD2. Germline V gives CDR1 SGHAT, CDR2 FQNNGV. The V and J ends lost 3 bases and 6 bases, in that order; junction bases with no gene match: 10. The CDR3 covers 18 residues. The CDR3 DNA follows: TGTGCCAGCAGCTTCCCCAGCGGACTAGCGGGAGTTCCCGGGGAGCTGTTTTTT. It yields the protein CASSFPSGLAGVPGELFF.

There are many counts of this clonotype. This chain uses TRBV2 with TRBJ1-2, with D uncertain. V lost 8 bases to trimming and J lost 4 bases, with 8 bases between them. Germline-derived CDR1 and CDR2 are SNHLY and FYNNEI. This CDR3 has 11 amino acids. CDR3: CASRRAYGYTF. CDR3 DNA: TGTGCCAGCCGAAGGGCCTATGGCTACACCTTC.

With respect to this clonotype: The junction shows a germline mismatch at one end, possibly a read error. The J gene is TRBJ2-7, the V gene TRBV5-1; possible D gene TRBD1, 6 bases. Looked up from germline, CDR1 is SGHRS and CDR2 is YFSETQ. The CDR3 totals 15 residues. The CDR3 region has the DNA TGCGCCAGCAGCCTAGAAGGACAGACCCTCTACGAGCAGCACTTC. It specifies CASSLEGQTLYEQHF.

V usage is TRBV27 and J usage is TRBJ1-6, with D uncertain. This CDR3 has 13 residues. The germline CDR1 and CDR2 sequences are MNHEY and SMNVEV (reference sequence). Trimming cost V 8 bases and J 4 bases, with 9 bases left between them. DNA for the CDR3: TGTGCCAGCGCGCAACTTTATAATTCACCCCTCCACTTT. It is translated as CASAQLYNSPLHF.

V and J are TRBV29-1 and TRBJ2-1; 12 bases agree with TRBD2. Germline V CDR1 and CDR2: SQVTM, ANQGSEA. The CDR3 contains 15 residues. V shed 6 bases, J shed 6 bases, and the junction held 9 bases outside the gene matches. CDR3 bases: TGCAGCGTCGTGTGGGGACTAGCGGGTTCCAATGAGCAGTTCTTC. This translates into CSVVWGLAGSNEQFF.

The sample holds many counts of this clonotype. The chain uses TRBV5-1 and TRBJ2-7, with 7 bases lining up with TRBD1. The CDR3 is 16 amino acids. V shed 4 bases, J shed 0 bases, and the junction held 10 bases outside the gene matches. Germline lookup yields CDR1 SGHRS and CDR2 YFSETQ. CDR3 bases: TGCGCCAGCAGCCCCACCCCGGGACAGAGCTCCTACGAGCAGTACTTC. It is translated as CASSPTPGQSSYEQYF.

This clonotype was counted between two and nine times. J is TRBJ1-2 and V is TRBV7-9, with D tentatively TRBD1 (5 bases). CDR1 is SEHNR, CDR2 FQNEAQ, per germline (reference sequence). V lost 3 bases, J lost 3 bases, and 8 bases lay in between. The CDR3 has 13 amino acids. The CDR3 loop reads CASSFQGYYGYTF. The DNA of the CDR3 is TGTGCCAGCAGCTTCCAGGGATACTATGGCTACACCTTC.

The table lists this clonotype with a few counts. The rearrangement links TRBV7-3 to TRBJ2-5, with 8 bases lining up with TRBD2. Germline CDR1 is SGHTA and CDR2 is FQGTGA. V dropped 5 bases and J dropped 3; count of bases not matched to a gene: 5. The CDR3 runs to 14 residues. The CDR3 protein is CASSRSGGKETQYF. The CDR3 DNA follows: TGTGCCAGCAGCCGAAGCGGGGGTAAAGAGACCCAGTACTTC.